These 14 T cell receptor beta chains originate from one sample sequenced in a study of OX40 agonist ivuxolimab in advanced cancers. Libraries were prepared by immunoSEQ multiplex PCR; TCRdb keeps only in-frame clonotypes and omits some of them. This sample has tens of thousands of clones; roughly 88% occur once, and the top ten carry roughly 1.2%. Sequencing was performed on CD4+ or CD8+ T cells sorted from blood, taken in a trial of the OX40 agonist ivuxolimab. These receptors were collected from an adult with an advanced solid tumor such as melanoma, head and neck, liver or kidney cancer.

The chain uses TRBV6-6 and TRBJ1-1; 8 bases are shared with TRBD1. CDR1 is MNHNY, CDR2 SVGAGI, per germline (reference sequence). The ends lost 0 bases at V and 5 bases at J; junction bases unmatched: 5. The CDR3 runs to 15 residues. The CDR3 DNA sequence: TGTGCCAGCAGTTACTCGTCAGGGGGCAGGACTGAAGCTTTCTTT. This sequence encodes CASSYSSGGRTEAFF.

The chain combines TRBV2 with TRBJ2-3, with D possibly being TRBD2 (5 bases). This CDR3 contains 14 residues. Germline CDR1 and CDR2: SNHLY and FYNNEI. Trimming cost V 6 bases and J 4 bases, with 14 bases left between them. The DNA for the CDR3 is TGTGCCAGCAGGGAGAGGGCCTCCGCAGATACGCAGTATTTT. Its protein product is CASRERASADTQYF.

V is TRBV4-1 and J is TRBJ2-7, with a weak D call TRBD1 (6 bases). CDR3 length: 14 amino acids. V was shortened by 1 base and J by 4 bases, with 11 bases between the two germline ends. Per germline, CDR1 MGHRA and CDR2 YSYEKL. CDR3 sequence reads: CASSQVQGIYEQYF. CDR3 DNA: TGCGCCAGCAGCCAAGTACAGGGAATTTACGAGCAGTACTTC.

This chain uses TRBV10-2 with TRBJ2-1, with 12 bases matching TRBD2. Germline CDR1 WSHSY, CDR2 SAAADI. The CDR3 consists of 18 residues. V shed 3 bases, J shed 4 bases, and the junction held 10 bases outside the gene matches. The CDR3 reads CASSDPTSGSVVYNEQFF. CDR3 nucleotides: TGCGCCAGCAGTGACCCGACTAGCGGGAGTGTTGTGTACAATGAGCAGTTCTTC.

V gene TRBV2 combines with J gene TRBJ1-5, with D possibly being TRBD1 (6 bases). Germline loops: CDR1 SNHLY, CDR2 FYNNEI. The CDR3 consists of 15 residues. Trimming removed 6 bases at V and 6 bases at J, with 18 bases between. In DNA form, the CDR3 reads TGTGCCAGCAGATTTTCACAGGGTGATGGTCAGCCCCAGCATTTT. It is translated as CASRFSQGDGQPQHF.

The rearrangement joins TRBV11-2 to TRBJ2-4; D may be TRBD2 (6 bases). Germline CDR1 and CDR2: SGHAT and FQNNGV. The CDR3 has 17 amino acids. The V gene lost 6 bases and the J gene lost 0 bases, with 18 bases spanning the gap. In DNA, the CDR3 is TGTGCCAGCAGTAGTTCGGTGGCGGGGCTAGCCAAAAACATTCAGTACTTC. It translates to CASSSSVAGLAKNIQYF.

The rearrangement uses TRBV27 and TRBJ2-5; TRBD2 agrees at 7 bases. V was pared by 0 bases and J by 3 bases, with 7 bases of the junction left unmatched. This CDR3 is built from 16 residues. Germline assignment: CDR1 MNHEY and CDR2 SMNVEV (reference sequence). The CDR3 loop is CASSLSWRAGEETQYF. DNA for the CDR3: TGTGCCAGCAGTTTATCTTGGAGGGCGGGGGAAGAGACCCAGTACTTC.

This clone appeared once. The germline gene is not matched at one end of the junction; a read error may be the cause. The CDR3 nucleotides read TGTGCCAGCAGCGCCGCCCGGGACCTTAGGATCTTC. It yields the protein CASSAARDLRIF. J is TRBJ2-1 and V is TRBV28; D is tentatively TRBD1 or TRBD2 (5 bases each). This CDR3 has 12 residues. CDR1 MDHEN and CDR2 SYDVKM come from the germline V gene. Full variable domain (missing parts from reference TRBV28 and TRBJ2-1): DVKVTQSSRYLVKRTGEKVFLECVQDMDHENMFWYRQDPGLGLRLIYFSYDVKMKEKGDIPEGYSVSREKKERFSLILESASTNQTSMYLCASSAARDLRIFGPGTRLTVL.

This chain's CDR3 is CASSDQGDQPQHF. The CDR3 DNA sequence: TGTGCCAGCAGTGACCAGGGAGATCAGCCCCAGCATTTT. The rearrangement links TRBV6-1 to TRBJ1-5; D might be TRBD1 (5 bases). Germline V gene data show CDR1 as MNHNS and CDR2 as SASEGT. V was trimmed by 3 bases and J by 5 bases, leaving 8 bases between them. This CDR3 region has 13 residues.

Regarding this clone: The junction departs from germline at one end; a sequencing error may be responsible. This sequence joins TRBV11-1 and TRBJ2-5, with TRBD1 identical over 8 bases. The CDR3 contains 12 residues. CDR1 is SGHAT, CDR2 FQDESV, per germline (reference sequence). For the CDR3, the DNA is TGTGCCAGCGGACAGGGCATAGAGGCCCAGTACTTC. It specifies CASGQGIEAQYF. Looking up the rest from reference TRBV11-1 and TRBJ2-5 gives the full variable domain: EAEVAQSPRYKITEKSQAVAFWCDPISGHATLYWYRQILGQGPELLVQFQDESVVDDSQLPKDRFSAERLKGVDSTLKIQPAELGDSAMYLCASGQGIEAQYFGPGTRLLVL.

This clone was observed a single time. V is TRBV5-6 and J is TRBJ2-7, with D perhaps TRBD2 (5 bases). CDR1 is SGHDT, CDR2 YYEEEE, per germline. The length of the CDR3 is 16 residues. V was pared by 2 bases and J by 5 bases, with 20 bases between. In DNA, the CDR3 is TGTGCCAGCAGCTTCCTACGGGGAAGAATTAGCGACGAGCAGTACTTC. This sequence encodes CASSFLRGRISDEQYF. Full variable domain (rest looked up from reference TRBV5-6 and TRBJ2-7): DAGVTQSPTHLIKTRGQQVTLRCSPKSGHDTVSWYQQALGQGPQFIFQYYEEEERQRGNFPDRFSGHQFPNYSSELNVNALLLGDSALYLCASSFLRGRISDEQYFGPGTRLTVT.

This clone was counted only a few times. The chain combines TRBV2 with TRBJ1-1; the D gene is possibly TRBD1 (6 bases). The V end lost 2 bases, the J end lost 1 base, and 8 bases lay between the germline ends. The CDR3 contains 14 residues. Germline lookup yields CDR1 SNHLY and CDR2 FYNNEI. The CDR3 DNA follows: TGTGCCAGCAGTGAAAGGGGACAGAACACTGAAGCTTTCTTT. Amino acid sequence: CASSERGQNTEAFF.

This sequence joins TRBV6-5 and TRBJ2-1, with 14 bases identical to TRBD2. Per germline, CDR1 MNHEY and CDR2 SVGAGI. The CDR3 runs 15 residues. V lost 10 bases to trimming and J lost 5 bases; unmatched junction nucleotides: 7. The CDR3 loop is CATLPGLAGDNEQFF. CDR3 in DNA: TGTGCCACCCTACCGGGACTAGCGGGGGACAATGAGCAGTTCTTC.

This chain joins TRBV19 and TRBJ1-5, with TRBD1 matching 10 bases. Germline values: CDR1 LNHDA, CDR2 SQIVND (reference sequence). This CDR3 comprises 13 residues. V dropped 8 bases and J dropped 6; count of bases not matched to a gene: 4. DNA of the CDR3: TGTGCCAGTCAACGGGACAGGGGTCAGCCCCAGCATTTT. Its protein is CASQRDRGQPQHF.